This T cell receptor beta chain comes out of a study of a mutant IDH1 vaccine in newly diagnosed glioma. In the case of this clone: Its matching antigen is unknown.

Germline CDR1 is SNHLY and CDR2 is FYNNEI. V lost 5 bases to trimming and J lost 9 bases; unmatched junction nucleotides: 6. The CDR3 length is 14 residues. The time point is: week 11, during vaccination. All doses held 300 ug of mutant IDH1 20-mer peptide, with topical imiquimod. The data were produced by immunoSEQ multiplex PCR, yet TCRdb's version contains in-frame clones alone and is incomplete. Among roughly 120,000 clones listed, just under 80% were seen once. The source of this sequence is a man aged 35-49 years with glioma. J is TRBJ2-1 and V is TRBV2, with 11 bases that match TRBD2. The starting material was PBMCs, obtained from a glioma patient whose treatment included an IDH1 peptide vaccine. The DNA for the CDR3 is TGTGCCAGCAGTAGGGCTAGCGGGAGGACTGAGCAGTTCTTC. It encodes CASSRASGRTEQFF.